These T cell receptor beta chains were read from a single sample in a study of long-term antiretroviral therapy in people with HIV. Profiled with immunoSEQ multiplex PCR; TCRdb holds only in-frame clones, not every one. The sample lists 25,000 to 35,000 clones, roughly 92% occurring once. The material sequenced was unsorted PBMCs, taken 3.1 years after starting antiretroviral therapy. These receptors all come from a man between 18 and 29 years old with HIV. Both conserved end residues are part of each CDR3. A D gene is named only where the DNA matches it firmly. Where a row states a size, it is once, few, many or the class of an expanded clone; other rows omit it.

V gene: TRBV9
clone size: -
J gene: TRBJ1-4
D gene: TRBD1
CDR3 DNA: TGTGCCAGCAGCGTAGGATCAAGGGGGCGGGTCGAAAAACTGTTTTTT
CDR3 protein: CASSVGSRGRVEKLFF

V gene: TRBV7-9
clone size: -
J gene: TRBJ2-1
D gene: -
CDR3 DNA: TGTGCCAGCAGCCCGAGGCACCGAGGGTACAATGAGCAGTTCTTC
CDR3 protein: CASSPRHRGYNEQFF

V gene: TRBV7-2
clone size: -
J gene: TRBJ2-7
D gene: -
CDR3 DNA: TGTGCCAGCAGCTTAGCAACAGGGGAGGACGAGCAGTACTTC
CDR3 protein: CASSLATGEDEQYF

V gene: TRBV15
clone size: -
J gene: TRBJ2-7
D gene: TRBD2
CDR3 DNA: TGTGCCACCAGCGCCTACGGGGGGGCCGGATCCTACGAGCAGTACTTC
CDR3 protein: CATSAYGGAGSYEQYF

V gene: TRBV19
clone size: -
J gene: TRBJ2-4
D gene: TRBD2
CDR3 DNA: TGTGCCAGTAGTAGGGGAGGGTCAACCAAAAACATTCAGTACTTC
CDR3 protein: CASSRGGSTKNIQYF

V gene: TRBV5-6
clone size: -
J gene: TRBJ1-2
D gene: -
CDR3 DNA: TGTGCCAGCAGCTTGGCAGGACGTGGCTACACCTTC
CDR3 protein: CASSLAGRGYTF

V gene: TRBV18
clone size: -
J gene: TRBJ1-1
D gene: -
CDR3 DNA: TGTGCCAGCTCAGAGGTGGGGTTAGGGAACACTGAAGCTTTCTTT
CDR3 protein: CASSEVGLGNTEAFF

V gene: TRBV30
clone size: -
J gene: TRBJ2-3
D gene: TRBD2
CDR3 DNA: TGTGCCTGGTCGACTAGCGGAGCCACAGATACGCAGTATTTT
CDR3 protein: CAWSTSGATDTQYF

V gene: TRBV18
clone size: -
J gene: TRBJ1-4
D gene: -
CDR3 DNA: TGTGCCAGCTCACGGAGTGGTGATGAAAAACTGTTTTTT
CDR3 protein: CASSRSGDEKLFF

V gene: TRBV7-3
clone size: -
J gene: TRBJ2-1
D gene: -
CDR3 DNA: TGTGCCAGCAGCTCGGTCCCTGGGAATGAGCAGTTCTTC
CDR3 protein: CASSSVPGNEQFF

V gene: TRBV4-1
clone size: -
J gene: TRBJ1-2
D gene: TRBD1
CDR3 DNA: TGCGCCAGCAGCCAAGATTGGAAGTCTCCGGGACAGTACCTTGGCTACACCTTC
CDR3 protein: CASSQDWKSPGQYLGYTF

V gene: TRBV30
clone size: once
J gene: TRBJ1-6
D gene: -
CDR3 DNA: TGTGCCTGGAGTGTAACGGTTTCACCCCTCCACTTT
CDR3 protein: CAWSVTVSPLHF

V gene: TRBV5-1
clone size: -
J gene: TRBJ1-3
D gene: TRBD1
CDR3 DNA: TGCGCCAGCAGCACTGATGGACAGGGGAGAAACACCATATATTTT
CDR3 protein: CASSTDGQGRNTIYF

V gene: TRBV7-9
clone size: -
J gene: TRBJ1-2
D gene: -
CDR3 DNA: TGTGCCAGCAGCTTATACTCTTTACGGGGCGATGGCTACACCTTC
CDR3 protein: CASSLYSLRGDGYTF

V gene: TRBV5-4
clone size: -
J gene: TRBJ2-1
D gene: -
CDR3 DNA: TGTGCCAGCAGCCCCTGGATAGACAATGAGCAGTTCTTC
CDR3 protein: CASSPWIDNEQFF